These 22 T cell receptor beta chains share one sample of origin, sequenced in a study of cytomegalovirus exposure and HLA in healthy donors (dated by TCRdb to 2017 to 2019). The library was made by the immunoSEQ multiplex PCR assay. The multiplex PCR relied on a mix of 60 forward primers for TCR Vbeta segments and 13 reverse primers for TCR Jbeta segments. TCRdb took over this immuneACCESS table, retaining in-frame rearrangements with V and J assigned. Such tables are incomplete; in checked studies, under half of the missing clones stem from an unresolved V gene, and the remainder is unexplained. Present in this sample are some 120,000 clones, over 70% of which were seen just once. The ten largest clones capture 1.6% of the sample. Sequenced material: PBMCs. The receptors derive from a woman between 18 and 29 years old in good health and CMV-seronegative.

This sequence joins TRBV9 and TRBJ2-7; 8 nucleotides match TRBD2. CDR3 size: 15 residues. Trimming cost V 0 bases and J 6 bases; bases outside gene matches: 8. The germline gives CDR1 SGDLS, CDR2 YYNGEE. The CDR3 sequence: CASSVDSGLVGEQYF. The CDR3, as DNA: TGTGCCAGCAGCGTAGACTCGGGACTAGTCGGCGAGCAGTACTTC.

The rearrangement joins TRBV5-3 to TRBJ2-4; TRBD2 might be the D (7 bases). TRBV5-3 is classed as an ORF, of uncertain function. With 6 bases removed from V and 2 bases from J, the gap between germline ends came to 15 bases. The CDR3 is made up of 15 amino acids. DNA for the CDR3: TGTGCCAGAACGTGGGGGGGGCTGTCCAAAAACATTCAGTACTTC. This translates into CARTWGGLSKNIQYF.

The chain combines TRBV28 with TRBJ1-1, with D maybe TRBD1 (6 bases). Germline-derived CDR1 and CDR2 are MDHEN and SYDVKM. V dropped 6 bases and J dropped 4 bases, with 18 bases sitting between them. The CDR3 contains 15 residues. Written as DNA, the CDR3 is TGTGCCAGCAGACTGCCCGAACAGGGCTTCACTGAAGCTTTCTTT. This gives the protein CASRLPEQGFTEAFF.

As for this clone: The conserved final phenylalanine or tryptophan is absent from the CDR3, which likely points to a read error. The V gene is TRBV5-4, the J gene TRBJ1-2, with a tentative D call TRBD1 (5 bases). Germline CDR1 and CDR2: SGHNT and YYREEE (reference sequence). This CDR3 is built from 14 residues. Trimming stripped 4 bases from V and 6 bases from J, with 16 bases between. CDR3 region: CASSPGHGTDGYTV. The CDR3 DNA reads as TGTGCCAGCAGCCCCGGACATGGAACGGATGGCTACACCGTC.

The rearrangement joins TRBV27 to TRBJ2-7, with a possible D match to TRBD1 (5 bases). Germline V lookup: CDR1 MNHEY, CDR2 SMNVEV (reference sequence). The CDR3 length is 14 residues. With 6 bases removed from V and 4 bases from J, the gap between germline ends came to 16 bases. The CDR3 sequence is CASSSTATPYEQYF. The CDR3 coding sequence is TGTGCCAGCAGCTCGACAGCTACTCCTTACGAGCAGTACTTC.

The count of this clone is one. This sequence joins TRBV6-6 and TRBJ1-2; 8 bases line up with TRBD1. Germline trimming cut 4 bases from V and 5 bases from J; bases unmatched to any gene: 3. The CDR3 covers 13 residues. Per germline, CDR1 MNHNY and CDR2 SVGAGI (reference sequence). CDR3 coding DNA: TGTGCCAGCAGTTCGACAGGGGAGTATGGCTACACCTTC. This sequence encodes CASSSTGEYGYTF.

This clone has just a few counts. The chain couples TRBV28 to TRBJ1-2; the match to TRBD1 covers 7 bases. Germline lookup yields CDR1 MDHEN and CDR2 SYDVKM. V lost 2 bases, J lost 0 bases, and 3 bases stayed unmatched. This CDR3 is 15 amino acids long. CDR3 coding DNA: TGTGCCAGCAGTTTACGGACAGGCGCTAACTATGGCTACACCTTC. It specifies CASSLRTGANYGYTF.

The J gene is TRBJ1-4, the V gene TRBV5-1, with D tentatively TRBD1 (6 bases). Trimming removed 6 bases from V and 6 bases from J, with 18 bases in between. Germline-derived CDR1 and CDR2 are SGHRS and YFSETQ. The CDR3 contains 15 residues. CDR3 loop: CASKSGSGAHEKLFF. Here the CDR3 DNA reads TGCGCCAGCAAATCGGGATCAGGGGCCCATGAAAAACTGTTTTTT. The full variable domain, rest sourced from reference TRBV5-1 and TRBJ1-4, is KAGVTQTPRYLIKTRGQQVTLSCSPISGHRSVSWYQQTPGQGLQFLFEYFSETQRNKGNFPGRFSGRQFSNSRSEMNVSTLELGDSALYLCASKSGSGAHEKLFFGSGTQLSVL.

This clone was recorded once. V gene TRBV5-4 combines with J gene TRBJ1-3; 7 bases agree with TRBD1. Trimming at V came to 2 bases and at J to 4 bases, leaving 3 bases not matched to a gene. This CDR3 region has 14 residues. The germline CDR1 and CDR2 sequences are SGHNT and YYREEE (reference sequence). The CDR3 spells CASSFRGQGNTIYF. CDR3 DNA sequence: TGTGCCAGCAGCTTTAGGGGACAGGGAAACACCATATATTTT.

This chain links TRBV6-6 with TRBJ1-1; D remains ambiguous. The CDR3 is 13 amino acids. The V and J ends lost 2 bases and 2 bases respectively, with 6 bases between them. The germline V gene encodes CDR1 MNHNY and CDR2 SVGAGI (reference sequence). Here the CDR3 DNA reads TGTGCCAGCAGTTACGGCAGTAACACTGAAGCTTTCTTT. Amino acids: CASSYGSNTEAFF.

V gene TRBV27 combines with J gene TRBJ1-1; the D is unclear. CDR1 is MNHEY, CDR2 SMNVEV, per germline (reference sequence). The CDR3 length is 13 residues. Trimming stripped 4 bases from V and 5 bases from J, with 11 bases between. The CDR3 reads CASSSLGGTEAFF. In nucleotides, the CDR3 is TGTGCCAGCAGTTCTCTCGGAGGGACTGAAGCTTTCTTT.

This chain joins TRBV2 and TRBJ2-1; D is ambiguous. V lost 3 bases to trimming and J lost 9 bases, with 3 bases between them. Germline V gene lookup returns CDR1 SNHLY and CDR2 FYNNEI. The CDR3 extends over 10 amino acids. The CDR3 region has the DNA TGTGCCAGCAGTGACGGTGAGCAGTTCTTC. It codes for CASSDGEQFF.

The rearrangement uses TRBV9 and TRBJ2-3; 7 bases map to TRBD1. Trimming cost V 4 bases and J 4 bases; bases outside gene matches: 6. This CDR3 comprises 14 residues. The germline CDR1 and CDR2 sequences are SGDLS and YYNGEE. The CDR3 DNA reads TGTGCCAGCAGCCTTGGACAGGCCCCAGATACGCAGTATTTT. This sequence encodes CASSLGQAPDTQYF.

The chain uses TRBV5-8 and TRBJ2-7; D may be TRBD1 (5 bases). Germline values: CDR1 SGHTS, CDR2 YDEGEE. V was trimmed by 2 bases and J by 4 bases, leaving 10 bases between them. This CDR3 has 13 amino acids. This chain's CDR3 is CASSLIRGYEQYF. CDR3 coding DNA: TGTGCCAGCAGCTTAATAAGGGGATACGAGCAGTACTTC.

The chain uses TRBV13 and TRBJ1-1; D gene uncertain. Trimming shortened V by 5 bases and J by 1 base, and 14 bases separated the two germline ends. This CDR3 is built from 15 residues. CDR1 and CDR2 (germline): PRHDT, FYEKMQ (reference sequence). CDR3 in DNA: TGTGCCAGCAGCCCCCGTTTGTCAGGGAACACTGAAGCTTTCTTT. Protein product: CASSPRLSGNTEAFF.

The chain joins TRBV7-2 to TRBJ2-5, with TRBD2 matching 7 bases. Germline V lookup: CDR1 SGHTA, CDR2 FQGNSA. This CDR3 comprises 14 residues. With 1 base clipped from V and 4 bases from J, the junction kept 3 bases outside the gene matches. In nucleotides, the CDR3 is TGTGCCAGCAGCTTAGGGCTAGCGGTAGAGACCCAGTACTTC. This sequence encodes CASSLGLAVETQYF.

This clone was recorded a few times. The chain uses TRBV6-1 and TRBJ1-5; TRBD1 aligns across 7 bases. The V gene end was trimmed by 1 base and the J gene end by 2 bases; junction bases not matched to a gene: 2. Germline CDR1 reads MNHNS; CDR2 reads SASEGT. The CDR3 runs to 15 residues. CDR3 nucleotide sequence: TGTGCCAGCAGTGAAGACAGGGGCGGCAATCAGCCCCAGCATTTT. Protein sequence: CASSEDRGGNQPQHF.

This clone was observed a handful of times. The chain employs TRBV30 and TRBJ2-7; 7 bases align to TRBD1. The CDR3 is 13 amino acids. Losses at the gene ends were 7 bases for V and 6 bases for J; bases not matched to a gene: 12. CDR1 is GTSNPN, CDR2 SVGIG, per germline (reference sequence). CDR3 nucleotides: TGTGCCTCCCAAGGGAGACAGGGTTTCGAGCAGTACTTC. Amino acids: CASQGRQGFEQYF. Full variable domain (rest looked up from reference TRBV30 and TRBJ2-7): SQTIHQWPATLVQPVGSPLSLECTVEGTSNPNLYWYRQAAGRGLQLLFYSVGIGQISSEVPQNLSASRPQDRQFILSSKKLLLSDSGFYLCASQGRQGFEQYFGPGTRLTVT.

The chain couples TRBV29-1 to TRBJ2-7, with 14 bases fitting TRBD2. The germline gives CDR1 SQVTM, CDR2 ANQGSEA. Losses at the gene ends were 0 bases for V and 6 bases for J; bases not matched to a gene: 7. The CDR3 spans 16 residues. The CDR3 protein is CSVEEGLAGARGEQYF. DNA of the CDR3: TGCAGCGTTGAAGAGGGACTAGCGGGGGCCAGGGGCGAGCAGTACTTC.

The DNA of the CDR3 is TGTGCCAGCAGCTTCGGACAGTCCTCCTACGAGCAGTACTTC. This sequence encodes CASSFGQSSYEQYF. The J gene is TRBJ2-7, the V gene TRBV5-6, with D possibly being TRBD1 (6 bases). Per germline, CDR1 SGHDT and CDR2 YYEEEE. V lost 2 bases and J lost 0, with 9 bases in between. CDR3 length: 14 residues.

V gene TRBV6-5 combines with J gene TRBJ1-1; TRBD1 matches 7 bases. The CDR3 loop spans 14 amino acids. Trimming cost V 0 bases and J 5 bases; bases outside gene matches: 3. Germline loops: CDR1 MNHEY, CDR2 SVGAGI. The CDR3 protein is CASSYSPGGTEAFF. The CDR3 DNA reads TGTGCCAGCAGTTACTCCCCAGGGGGGACTGAAGCTTTCTTT.

This clone has a handful of counts. V gene TRBV7-2 combines with J gene TRBJ2-1, with a tentative D call TRBD2 (6 bases). CDR3 length: 15 amino acids. Deletions cut 1 base from V and 9 bases from J, with 16 bases between. Germline-derived CDR1 and CDR2 are SGHTA and FQGNSA. CDR3: CASSLVDLASAEQFF. The CDR3 coding sequence is TGTGCCAGCAGCTTAGTAGATCTAGCGTCGGCTGAGCAGTTCTTC.